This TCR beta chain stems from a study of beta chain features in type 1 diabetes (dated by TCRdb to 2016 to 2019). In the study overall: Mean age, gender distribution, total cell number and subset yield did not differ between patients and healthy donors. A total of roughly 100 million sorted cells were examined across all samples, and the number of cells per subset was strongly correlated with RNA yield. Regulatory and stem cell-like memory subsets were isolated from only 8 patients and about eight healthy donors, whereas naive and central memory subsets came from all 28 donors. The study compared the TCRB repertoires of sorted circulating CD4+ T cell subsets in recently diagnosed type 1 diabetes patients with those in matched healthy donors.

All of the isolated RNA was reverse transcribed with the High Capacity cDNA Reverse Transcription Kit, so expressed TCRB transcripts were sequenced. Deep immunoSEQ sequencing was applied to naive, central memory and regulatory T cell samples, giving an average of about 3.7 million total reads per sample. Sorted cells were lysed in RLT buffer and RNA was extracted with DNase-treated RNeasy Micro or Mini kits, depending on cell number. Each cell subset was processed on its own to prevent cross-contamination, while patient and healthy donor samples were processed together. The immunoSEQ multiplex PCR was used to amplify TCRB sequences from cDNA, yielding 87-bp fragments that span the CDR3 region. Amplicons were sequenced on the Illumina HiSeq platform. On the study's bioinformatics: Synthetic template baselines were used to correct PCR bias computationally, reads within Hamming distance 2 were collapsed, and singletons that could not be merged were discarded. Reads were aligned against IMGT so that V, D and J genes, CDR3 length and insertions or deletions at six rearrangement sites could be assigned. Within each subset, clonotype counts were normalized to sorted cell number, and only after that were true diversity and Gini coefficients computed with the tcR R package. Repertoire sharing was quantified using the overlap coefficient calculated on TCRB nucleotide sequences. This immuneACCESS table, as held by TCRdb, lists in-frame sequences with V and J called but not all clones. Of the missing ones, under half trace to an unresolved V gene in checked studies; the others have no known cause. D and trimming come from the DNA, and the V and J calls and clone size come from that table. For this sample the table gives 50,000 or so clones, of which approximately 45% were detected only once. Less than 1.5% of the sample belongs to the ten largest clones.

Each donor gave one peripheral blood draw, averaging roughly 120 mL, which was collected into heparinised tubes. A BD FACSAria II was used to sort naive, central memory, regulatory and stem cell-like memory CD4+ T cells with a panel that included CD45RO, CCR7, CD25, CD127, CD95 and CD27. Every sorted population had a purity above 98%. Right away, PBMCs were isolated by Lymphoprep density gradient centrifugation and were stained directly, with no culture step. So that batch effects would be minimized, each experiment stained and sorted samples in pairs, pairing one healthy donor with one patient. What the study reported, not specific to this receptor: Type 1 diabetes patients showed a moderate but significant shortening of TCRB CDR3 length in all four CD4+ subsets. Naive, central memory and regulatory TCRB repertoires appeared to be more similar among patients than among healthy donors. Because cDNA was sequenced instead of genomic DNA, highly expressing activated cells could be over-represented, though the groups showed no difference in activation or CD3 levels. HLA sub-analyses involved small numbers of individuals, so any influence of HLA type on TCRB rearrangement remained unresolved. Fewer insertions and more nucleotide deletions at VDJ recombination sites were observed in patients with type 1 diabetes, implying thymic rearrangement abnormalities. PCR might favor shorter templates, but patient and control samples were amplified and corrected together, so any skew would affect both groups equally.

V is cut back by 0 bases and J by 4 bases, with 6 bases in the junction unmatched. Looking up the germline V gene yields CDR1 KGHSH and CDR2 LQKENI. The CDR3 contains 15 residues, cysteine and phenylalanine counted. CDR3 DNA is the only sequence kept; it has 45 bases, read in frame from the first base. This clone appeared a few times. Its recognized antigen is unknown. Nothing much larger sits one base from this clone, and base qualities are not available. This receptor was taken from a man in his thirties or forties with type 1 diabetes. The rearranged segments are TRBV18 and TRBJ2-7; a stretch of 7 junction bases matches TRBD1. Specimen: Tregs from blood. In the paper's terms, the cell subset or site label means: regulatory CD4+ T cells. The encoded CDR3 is CASSPPFNRGYEQYF. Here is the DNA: TGTGCCAGCTCACCACCGTTCAACAGGGGTTACGAGCAGTACTTC.